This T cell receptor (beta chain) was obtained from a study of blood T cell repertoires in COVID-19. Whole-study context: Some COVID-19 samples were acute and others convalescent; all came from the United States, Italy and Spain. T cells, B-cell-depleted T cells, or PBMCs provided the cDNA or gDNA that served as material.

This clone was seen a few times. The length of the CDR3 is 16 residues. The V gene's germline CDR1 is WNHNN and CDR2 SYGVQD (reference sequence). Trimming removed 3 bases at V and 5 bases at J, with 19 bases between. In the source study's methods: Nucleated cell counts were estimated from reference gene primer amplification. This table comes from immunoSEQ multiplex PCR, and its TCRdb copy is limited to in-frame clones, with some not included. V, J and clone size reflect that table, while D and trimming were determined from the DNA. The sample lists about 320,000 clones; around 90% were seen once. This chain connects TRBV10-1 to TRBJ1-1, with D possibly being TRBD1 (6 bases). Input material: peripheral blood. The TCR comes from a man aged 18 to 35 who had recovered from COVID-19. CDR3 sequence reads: CASSERIAQGGTEAFF. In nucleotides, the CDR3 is TGCGCCAGCAGTGAAAGAATAGCACAGGGCGGGACTGAAGCTTTCTTT.